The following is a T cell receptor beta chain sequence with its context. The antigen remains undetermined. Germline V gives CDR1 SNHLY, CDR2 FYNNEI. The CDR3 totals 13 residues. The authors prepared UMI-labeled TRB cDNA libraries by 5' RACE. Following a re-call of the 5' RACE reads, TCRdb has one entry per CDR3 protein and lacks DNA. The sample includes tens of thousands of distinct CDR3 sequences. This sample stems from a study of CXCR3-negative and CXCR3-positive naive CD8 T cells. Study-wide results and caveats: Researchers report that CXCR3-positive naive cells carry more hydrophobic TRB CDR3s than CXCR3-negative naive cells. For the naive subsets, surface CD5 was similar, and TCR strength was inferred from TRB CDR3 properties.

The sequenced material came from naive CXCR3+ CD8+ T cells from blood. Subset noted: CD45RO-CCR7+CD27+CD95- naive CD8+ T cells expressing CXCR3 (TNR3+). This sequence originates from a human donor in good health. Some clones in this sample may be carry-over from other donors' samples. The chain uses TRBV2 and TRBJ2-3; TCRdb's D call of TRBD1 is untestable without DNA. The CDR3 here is CANAPPSTDTQYF.